These 5 T cell receptor beta chains came from one sample sequenced in a study of OX40 agonist ivuxolimab in advanced cancers. Some clones are missing from TCRdb's copy, which holds only in-frame ones; the method was immunoSEQ multiplex PCR. The profile covers roughly 70,000 clones, with around 88% appearing a single time and about 0.6% taken by the ten largest. Sequencing was performed on CD4+ or CD8+ T cells sorted from blood, taken in a trial of the OX40 agonist ivuxolimab. The receptors shown here come from an adult with an advanced solid tumor such as melanoma, head and neck, liver or kidney cancer.

The chain couples TRBV28 to TRBJ2-5; 9 positions match TRBD2. With 4 bases clipped from V and 6 bases from J, the junction kept 6 bases outside the gene matches. The CDR3 covers 14 residues. Germline V gene data show CDR1 as MDHEN and CDR2 as SYDVKM. For the CDR3, the DNA is TGTGCCAGCAGTTCCCCCAGCGGGGGGAAGACCCAGTACTTC. Translating it yields CASSSPSGGKTQYF.

The gene calls are TRBV11-2 and TRBJ1-6; D unresolved. Germline V gene sequence: CDR1 SGHAT, CDR2 FQNNGV. V lost 2 bases to trimming and J lost 7 bases, with 6 bases between them. The CDR3 contains 13 residues. CDR3 bases: TGTGCCAGCAGCTTAAGGCAGAATTCACCCCTCCACTTT. Translated, it gives CASSLRQNSPLHF.

The chain links TRBV29-1 to TRBJ1-3; D is ambiguous. The germline CDR1 and CDR2 sequences are SQVTM and ANQGSEA. The V end was cut by 1 base, the J end by 2 bases, with 6 bases between. The CDR3 is 13 amino acids. The CDR3 is CSVEGDAGNTIYF. The CDR3 DNA reads TGCAGCGTTGAAGGAGACGCTGGAAACACCATATATTTT.

For the CDR3, the DNA is TGCGCCAGCAGCCCATCCCCAGGGTTTGGGTCACCCCTCCACTTT. Its protein is CASSPSPGFGSPLHF. The J gene is TRBJ1-6, the V gene TRBV5-1; D might be TRBD1 (5 bases). Trimming removed 4 bases at V and 10 bases at J, with 18 bases between. The CDR3 is 15 residues long. Per germline, CDR1 SGHRS and CDR2 YFSETQ. Using reference TRBV5-1 and TRBJ1-6 for the parts outside the CDR3, the full variable domain is KAGVTQTPRYLIKTRGQQVTLSCSPISGHRSVSWYQQTPGQGLQFLFEYFSETQRNKGNFPGRFSGRQFSNSRSEMNVSTLELGDSALYLCASSPSPGFGSPLHFGNGTRLTVT.

This chain uses TRBV4-1 with TRBJ1-4, with D perhaps TRBD1 (6 bases). Germline V lookup: CDR1 MGHRA, CDR2 YSYEKL. This CDR3 contains 19 residues. The ends were cut back, 0 bases at V and 0 bases at J, with 17 bases in the middle. The DNA for the CDR3 is TGCGCCAGCAGCCAAGATGGGAGGCAGGGGTTTGCAACTAATGAAAAACTGTTTTTT. Translating gives CASSQDGRQGFATNEKLFF.